The subject of this entry is one TCR beta chain. The clone's antigen remains unknown. Within one base of it there is no much larger clone, and no base qualities were kept. V is pruned by 1 base and J by 7 bases, leaving 8 bases of the junction without a gene match. The CDR3 contains 16 residues, cysteine and phenylalanine counted. The entry retains the CDR3 DNA only, 48 bases that are in frame from base 1. The germline V gene gives CDR1 as SGHTA and CDR2 as FQGTGA. Genomic DNA was extracted from sorted cells using the Qiagen DNeasy Kit. The immunoSEQ platform was used for deep sequencing of the TCR beta chain. Concerning the study's data processing: The immunoSEQ Analyzer software was used to analyze the repertoire data. The table comes from immuneACCESS by way of TCRdb, which keeps in-frame sequences with V and J called. Part of the clones is missing from these tables; in studies checked, under half for an unresolved V gene and the rest for unknown reasons. V and J calls and clone size are those listed in that table; D and trimming were worked out from the DNA. This sample holds about 22,000 clones; 70% to 85% were observed only once. The ten largest clones represent approximately 24% of the sample.

In light of the paper, this sample's treatment or condition label describes: AdE1-LMPpoly-expanded autologous EBV-specific T-cell therapy followed by anti-PD-1 nivolumab. The data belong to a study of EBV T-cell therapy then PD-1 blockade in nasopharyngeal carcinoma (dated by TCRdb to the early 2020s). Here the sequenced sample was CD8+ T cells from blood, taken at day -245 from a patient whose treatment included autologous EBV-specific T cells and nivolumab. This chain joins TRBV7-3 to TRBJ2-1; 9 bases in the junction line up with TRBD2. The sequence was obtained from a man aged 35-49 years with nasopharyngeal carcinoma. This receptor has the CDR3 CASSLRLAGRGNEQFF. The DNA sequence is given as TGTGCCAGCAGCTTAAGGCTAGCGGGGCGGGGAAATGAGCAGTTCTTC.